This record looks at one T cell receptor beta chain sequence and its context. This clonotype was recorded a few times. Its target antigen remains unknown. No base quality values were provided; no much bigger clone lies one nucleotide off. Preparation of the library involved 5' RACE. Reads for this sample came from an Illumina HiSeq 2500. The second PCR ran for roughly 7 to 11 cycles and used a J-beta primer mix along with a sample-barcoded 5' primer. Each TCR beta cDNA molecule received a unique molecular identifier from a template-switch 5' adaptor carrying 12 random nucleotides. At least 2.5 million CDR3-containing paired-end reads were obtained from each sample. The Mint cDNA synthesis kit, primed by a TRBC-specific oligonucleotide, was used to synthesize first-strand cDNA from all RNA. After uracil-DNA glycosylase treatment, a first 18-cycle PCR used universal primers M1SS and BC2_uni_R on all cDNA. On the study's bioinformatics: For normalization, 1 million high-quality reads, each with a distinct molecular identifier, were randomly selected from each sample. Instead of being binned into consensus sequences, reads that shared molecular identifiers were thrown out. MiTCR, set to a Q25 quality threshold and the strictest error-elimination algorithm, was used for CDR3 identification, clonotype clustering and error correction. A nonparametric unseen species model with Euler transformation was used to estimate lower-bound total TCR beta diversity. TCRdb took the public reads, trimmed them with fastp at Q25, ran MiXCR for clone calling and kept in-frame beta chains. Each entry is one CDR3 protein sequence, shown with its most common DNA and genes. TCRdb's processing, not the authors', yielded these V and J calls. The sample table holds hundreds of thousands of distinct CDR3 sequences, of which 22% were seen once. Around a fifth of the sample rests with the top ten.

The data were obtained in a study of blood T cells in healthy people across ages (dated by TCRdb to about 2015). Regarding the complete study: In model experiments, roughly one uniquely barcoded TCR beta cDNA molecule per two T cells was captured by template switching. Age-related changes in TCR beta repertoire diversity were measured in the study by deep sequencing normalized with unique cDNA molecular identifiers. The donors were split into four age groups: young (average about 15 years), middle-aged (nearly 40), aged (about 62) and long-lived (over 80). To avoid experimental bias, donors of different ages were spread randomly across the sequencing lanes. Using the same blood draw, the study looked at two additional independent replicas of 1 million unique cDNA reads for two donors, one aged 18 to 30 and the other aged 80 or older.

The study at large found these results: Bulk unsorted PBMC profiling prevented conclusive comparison of naive and antigen-experienced compartments. Compared with the aged group, more naive CD4+ T cells, fewer expanded clones and increased TCR diversity were shown by the long-lived group, suggesting age selection. Estimates of total diversity based on one million sequenced T cells were regarded as lower bounds and as underestimates. Observed TCR beta diversity correlated strongly with the percentage of naive T cells measured by flow cytometry. Observed TCR beta diversity per million T cells fell roughly linearly with age, and a significant reduction was already apparent by age roughly 40. Because the CMV infection status of the donors was unknown, age-related changes in expanded clonotypes may potentially have been confounded.

CDR1 and CDR2, per the germline V gene, are SGHDN and FVKESK. The CDR3, from cysteine to phenylalanine, totals 13 residues. The sequence is cut down to CDR3 DNA, 39 bases in frame from base 1. V drops 5 bases and J drops 8 bases, leaving 10 bases in between. The 40 or so donors, aged roughly 6 to 95 years, were systemically healthy Caucasian individuals from Russia. Each donor gave around 9.9 milliliters of peripheral blood, collected into EDTA-treated Vacutainer tubes. Ficoll-Paque density-gradient centrifugation was used to isolate PBMCs, with at least 6.5 million per sample. Trizol reagent was used to extract total RNA from the PBMCs, yielding at least 6 micrograms per sample. For every donor, an aliquot of PBMCs went through flow cytometry to measure the percentages of naive CD45RAhigh/CD27high T cells.

The source is a man aged 65 to 85 in good health. The V gene is TRBV14 and the J gene is TRBJ1-6; matching of 5 bases hints at TRBD1 as the D gene. The sequenced sample was blood. The CDR3 protein is CASSALQDSPLHF. The sequenced DNA: TGTGCCAGCAGCGCCCTACAGGATTCACCCCTCCACTTT.